This T cell receptor beta chain was observed in a study of human T cells and chemical hapten exposure (dated by TCRdb to the early 2020s). For context, the study as a whole: For sensitization, 2% DPC in acetone was applied to a 2 cm by 2 cm area of upper inner arm skin. Patch tests used Finn chambers with 0.01% DPC on the upper back, scored after 6 days by International Contact Dermatitis Research Group standards. In alopecia patients, the study followed how the peripheral blood TCR repertoire changed in vivo over primary and secondary sensitization to diphenylcyclopropenone (DPC), a hapten. Libraries were pooled for sequencing, and per-sample TCR yields varied mainly because of small differences in library volumes within the pool. The mostly female patient cohort included alopecia areata with under or over 50% scalp involvement, alopecia totalis and alopecia universalis. For TCR sequencing, blood came from approximately 29 alopecia patients at anywhere from one to four time points (pre-sensitization, 2, 6 and 24 weeks). Weekly therapeutic DPC doses were additionally applied to the scalp of patients throughout the roughly 24-week study period. Blood samples were taken from patients before sensitization (week 0) and at 2, 6 and about 24 weeks after DPC sensitization.

Study-wide findings and limitations: Repeated subsampling changed both the strength of the expansion versus patch-test correlation and the threshold at which the correlation became significant. All patients had alopecia, a presumed autoimmune disease, so their immune response might differ from that of healthy individuals. Compared with pre-sensitization or healthy control sets, expanded TCRs formed significantly more large CDR3 similarity clusters, which is consistent with antigen-driven responses. DPC sensitization did not change the number of TCRs with a frequency above 1 in 1000, and there was no evidence of changes in global repertoire structure. The number of PT1 expanded TCRs positively correlated with patch test score, significant at thresholds 8, 16 and 32 but not 4.

The protocol used for the library was RACE. The sequencer listed for this sample is NextSeq 500. Library preparation attached unique molecular identifiers to individual cDNA molecules for quantitative, reproducible TCR counting. Both TCR alpha and TCR beta chains were sequenced from each blood RNA sample. The authors' analysis ran thus. A median of roughly 98,000 TCRs per sample was observed, with a range of 23,224 to 690,600. V, J and CDR3 annotation of the TCR reads was performed with the Decombinator software suite. To make PS versus PT1 abundance plots, every sample was subsampled to the same number of TCRs (28,000). TCRs were defined as expanded if absent before sensitization and observed at least eight times at the 2-week time point. TCRdb took the public reads, trimmed them with fastp at Q25, ran MiXCR for clone calling and kept in-frame beta chains. Merged by CDR3 protein, the rows form single entries marked with the most common genes and DNA. The V and J calls were not made by the authors but by TCRdb's processing. The sample has around 92,000 distinct CDR3 sequences on record, 11% of them singletons. 3.1% of the sample is held by the ten biggest clonotypes.

The table lists this clonotype with many counts. Its binding antigen is unknown. No per-base quality is available; no much larger clone lies one base away. The time point label, as the study defines it: pre-sensitization, week 0. Explained via the paper, the treatment or condition label denotes: therapeutic diphenylcyclopropenone sensitization with weekly scalp DPC. At each patch-test visit, blood was drawn before the patch test was applied. Patients were considered eligible if aged 18 to 70, diagnosed with alopecia and deemed suitable for DPC therapy, and patients were excluded if pregnant. Unfractionated whole blood was collected in Tempus Blood RNA tubes, and total RNA was extracted from that blood. V is shortened by 4 bases, J by 8 bases, and the region joining them spans 11 bases. The CDR3 has 12 amino acids, counting the end cysteine and phenylalanine. This entry keeps only the CDR3 DNA: 36 bases, framed from base 1. The germline V gene provides CDR1 MNHNS and CDR2 SASEGT.

The chain uses TRBV6-1 and TRBJ1-2; the D region possibly corresponds to TRBD1 (5 bases align). This receptor was taken from a woman aged 55-69 years with alopecia areata. Some clones in this sample may be carry-over from other donors' samples. The sample here was whole blood, taken in connection with sensitization to the hapten diphenylcyclopropenone (DPC). CDR3 reads: CASSVGRGGYTF. The DNA sequence reads TGTGCCAGCAGTGTGGGACGAGGAGGCTACACCTTC.